A single sample is the source of the 21 T cell receptor beta chains below, sequenced in a study of B cell selection in AIRE deficiency. CD4+CD127+ cells were sorted as the conventional CD4 T cells. TCRdb's copy holds only in-frame clones and misses some; the assay was immunoSEQ multiplex PCR. The sample lists under 30,000 clones, 95% to 98% seen once, with approximately 0.21% in the top ten. Material for sequencing was CD4+CD127+ conventional T cells sorted from PBMCs. These receptors were taken from a human donor in good health.

The gene calls are TRBV10-3 and TRBJ2-1; the match to TRBD2 covers 13 bases. The CDR3 has 15 amino acids. V lost 2 bases to trimming and J lost 12 bases; unmatched junction nucleotides: 7. The germline V gene has CDR1 ENHRY and CDR2 SYGVKD. CDR3 coding DNA: TGTGCCATCAGTGAGGAAGGGACTAGCGGGAAGGTGCAGTTCTTC. As protein: CAISEEGTSGKVQFF.

The rearrangement uses TRBV28 and TRBJ1-1; D is unclear. V dropped 1 base and J dropped 4 bases, with 10 bases sitting between them. The CDR3 totals 14 residues. Germline CDR1 reads MDHEN; CDR2 reads SYDVKM. CDR3 sequence: CASSLSASLTEAFF. The CDR3 DNA sequence: TGTGCCAGCAGTTTATCGGCGTCCCTCACTGAAGCTTTCTTT.

V gene TRBV7-9 combines with J gene TRBJ1-6; 7 bases align to TRBD1. V gave up 5 bases and J gave up 6 bases; unmatched junction bases: 4. This CDR3 spans 14 amino acids. The germline V gene has CDR1 SEHNR and CDR2 FQNEAQ (reference sequence). CDR3 coding DNA: TGTGCCAGCAGCCCGGGGACAGTTAATTCACCCCTCCACTTT. Translation: CASSPGTVNSPLHF.

The chain is built from TRBV28 and TRBJ1-1, with D perhaps matching TRBD1 (6 bases). The CDR3 is made up of 14 amino acids. In germline, CDR1 is MDHEN, CDR2 SYDVKM. V was clipped by 2 bases and J by 5 bases, with 12 bases between them. In DNA, the CDR3 is TGTGCCAGCAGTTTAGCCCAGGGGTGGACTGAAGCTTTCTTT. Translation: CASSLAQGWTEAFF. The entire variable domain, with the rest obtained from reference TRBV28 and TRBJ1-1, is as follows: DVKVTQSSRYLVKRTGEKVFLECVQDMDHENMFWYRQDPGLGLRLIYFSYDVKMKEKGDIPEGYSVSREKKERFSLILESASTNQTSMYLCASSLAQGWTEAFFGQGTRLTVV.

The chain couples TRBV4-2 to TRBJ1-1; no reliable D call. The CDR3 runs 13 residues. The V gene lost 0 bases and the J gene lost 3 bases, with 5 bases spanning the gap. Germline assignment: CDR1 LGHNA and CDR2 YNFKEQ. Here the CDR3 reads CASSQDRYTEAFF. CDR3 nucleotides: TGTGCCAGCAGCCAAGACAGATACACTGAAGCTTTCTTT.

This clone is a singleton in its sample. V is TRBV6-1 and J is TRBJ2-7; the D is unclear. This CDR3 is 13 amino acids long. Deletions cut 8 bases from V and 6 bases from J, with 17 bases between. CDR1 is MNHNS, CDR2 SASEGT, per germline. In DNA, the CDR3 is TGTGCCAGCCGCAAAGGCGGCCCCGCCGAGCAGTACTTC. This codes for CASRKGGPAEQYF.

V usage is TRBV5-1 and J usage is TRBJ2-2, with TRBD1 as a possible D gene (5 bases). The V gene lost 0 bases and the J gene lost 4 bases, with 10 bases spanning the gap. CDR3 length: 15 residues. The V gene's germline CDR1 is SGHRS and CDR2 YFSETQ. The CDR3 loop reads CASSLAYQGTGELFF. The CDR3 nucleotides read TGCGCCAGCAGCTTGGCCTATCAGGGCACCGGGGAGCTGTTTTTT.

The genes are TRBV5-1 and TRBJ2-5; 8 bases fit TRBD2. Germline V CDR1 and CDR2: SGHRS, YFSETQ. V shed 0 bases and J 2 bases; nucleotides not matched to a gene: 9. This CDR3 has 17 amino acids. The CDR3 here is CASSLGLAGSGQETQYF. The CDR3 DNA sequence: TGCGCCAGCAGCTTGGGGCTAGCGGGTTCGGGACAAGAGACCCAGTACTTC.

This clone was recorded only once. The chain carries TRBV7-6 and TRBJ1-4; D remains ambiguous. Germline lookup yields CDR1 SGHVS and CDR2 FNYEAQ. V was cut by 3 bases and J by 8 bases, with 7 bases left in between. This CDR3 has 12 residues. The CDR3: CASSFSGEKLFF. The CDR3 nucleotides are TGTGCCAGCAGCTTCTCGGGGGAAAAACTGTTTTTT.

V is TRBV2 and J is TRBJ1-6; D is unclear. Trimming pared 0 bases from V and 7 bases from J, leaving 4 bases between. Per germline, CDR1 SNHLY and CDR2 FYNNEI. The CDR3 length is 13 residues. In DNA form, the CDR3 reads TGTGCCAGCAGTGAAGCCCTGAATTCACCCCTCCACTTT. Translated: CASSEALNSPLHF.

This chain connects TRBV7-2 to TRBJ2-5; D gene unclear. V was trimmed by 5 bases and J by 7 bases, leaving 14 bases between them. The length of the CDR3 is 13 residues. Germline CDR1 and CDR2: SGHTA and FQGNSA. The CDR3 DNA reads as TGTGCCAGCAGCCCGGACGGCCCAGGGACCCAGTACTTC. It specifies CASSPDGPGTQYF.

J is TRBJ2-5 and V is TRBV4-1; D may correspond to TRBD1 or TRBD2 (5 bases each). The CDR3 contains 16 residues. Trimming took 0 bases from V and 7 from J, leaving 18 bases between them. The germline V gene encodes CDR1 MGHRA and CDR2 YSYEKL. The CDR3 reads CASSQDPTGGIGTQYF. The CDR3 coding sequence is TGCGCCAGCAGCCAAGACCCTACAGGAGGTATAGGGACCCAGTACTTC.

The chain recombines TRBV5-5 with TRBJ1-5, with 7 bases matching TRBD1. The junction had 16 bases not matched to a gene; V was cut back by 4 bases and J by 9 bases. The CDR3 covers 16 residues. Germline V gene sequence: CDR1 SGHKS, CDR2 YYEKEE (reference sequence). The CDR3 DNA is TGTGCCAGCAGCCACAGGGGAAAAGGGAGGGTCGGGCCCCAGCATTTT. This translates into CASSHRGKGRVGPQHF.

The V and J genes are TRBV19 and TRBJ2-2, with 8 bases aligning to TRBD2. After removal of 4 bases from V and 4 bases from J, the junction contained 8 bases not matched to a gene. CDR1 is LNHDA and CDR2 is SQIVND in the germline V gene (reference sequence). CDR3 size: 16 residues. The CDR3 DNA reads TGTGCCAGTAGTAATCCGGGAGGGCCTATCACCGGGGAGCTGTTTTTT. Residues: CASSNPGGPITGELFF.

This CDR3 is CASSLGGSTYNEQFF. The CDR3 nucleotides are TGTGCCAGCAGCTTAGGGGGCAGCACCTACAATGAGCAGTTCTTC. The rearrangement joins TRBV5-8 to TRBJ2-1; 7 nucleotides align to TRBD1. This CDR3 is 15 amino acids long. V lost 2 bases, J lost 2 bases, and 4 bases stayed unmatched. Germline V CDR1 and CDR2: SGHTS, YDEGEE.

This clone showed up just once. The chain has TRBV27 and TRBJ2-3; tentative D call: TRBD2 (6 bases). The CDR3 runs to 13 residues. Germline V lookup: CDR1 MNHEY, CDR2 SMNVEV (reference sequence). Trimming took 5 bases from V and 7 from J, leaving 13 bases between them. The DNA of the CDR3 is TGTGCCAGCAGTGCTCCTAGCGCTCATACGCAGTATTTT. It specifies CASSAPSAHTQYF.

V gene TRBV5-1 combines with J gene TRBJ1-3, with D possibly being TRBD1 (5 bases). V gave up 0 bases and J gave up 3 bases, with 10 bases separating them. In germline, CDR1 is SGHRS, CDR2 YFSETQ. This CDR3 comprises 15 residues. This chain's CDR3 is CASSLAGGSGNTIYF. In DNA, the CDR3 is TGCGCCAGCAGCTTGGCTGGGGGTAGTGGAAACACCATATATTTT.

The chain combines TRBV7-5 with TRBJ1-5. TRBV7-5 is listed as a pseudogene. This CDR3 is 14 amino acids long. The CDR3 is CASSVRRVEKPQHF. CDR3 nucleotide sequence: TGTGCCAGCAGCGTACGGAGGGTCGAGAAGCCCCAGCATTTT.

The chain combines TRBV7-9 with TRBJ1-1, with 7 bases matching TRBD1. CDR1 and CDR2 (germline): SEHNR, FQNEAQ (reference sequence). J gave up 4 bases and V 1 base, and 3 bases lay outside the gene matches. CDR3 length: 14 amino acids. The CDR3, as DNA: TGTGCCAGCAGCTTAGACAGGGGAGGCACTGAAGCTTTCTTT. The encoded protein is CASSLDRGGTEAFF.

The CDR3 DNA reads TGTGCCAGCAGCTTGACAGGGATCGGAGAACTCTATGGCTACACCTTC. The encoded protein is CASSLTGIGELYGYTF. The chain uses TRBV5-4 and TRBJ1-2; a possible D gene is TRBD1 (6 bases). This CDR3 is built from 16 residues. Germline V lookup: CDR1 SGHNT, CDR2 YYREEE (reference sequence). Trimming cost V 1 base and J 4 bases, with 17 bases left between them. The variable domain in full, completed from reference TRBV5-4 and TRBJ1-2, reads ETGVTQSPTHLIKTRGQQVTLRCSSQSGHNTVSWYQQALGQGPQFIFQYYREEENGRGNFPPRFSGLQFPNYSSELNVNALELDDSALYLCASSLTGIGELYGYTFGSGTRLTVV.

The DNA of the CDR3 is TGTGCCAGTAGTATAGGGGGAGCCAAAAACATTCAGTACTTC. Its translation is CASSIGGAKNIQYF. The chain has TRBV19 and TRBJ2-4; D not certain. Germline CDR1 and CDR2: LNHDA and SQIVND (reference sequence). The V end was cut by 1 base, the J end by 0 bases, with 4 bases between. CDR3 size: 14 residues. The full variable domain, rest sourced from reference TRBV19 and TRBJ2-4, is DGGITQSPKYLFRKEGQNVTLSCEQNLNHDAMYWYRQDPGQGLRLIYYSQIVNDFQKGDIAEGYSVSREKKESFPLTVTSAQKNPTAFYLCASSIGGAKNIQYFGAGTRLSVL.